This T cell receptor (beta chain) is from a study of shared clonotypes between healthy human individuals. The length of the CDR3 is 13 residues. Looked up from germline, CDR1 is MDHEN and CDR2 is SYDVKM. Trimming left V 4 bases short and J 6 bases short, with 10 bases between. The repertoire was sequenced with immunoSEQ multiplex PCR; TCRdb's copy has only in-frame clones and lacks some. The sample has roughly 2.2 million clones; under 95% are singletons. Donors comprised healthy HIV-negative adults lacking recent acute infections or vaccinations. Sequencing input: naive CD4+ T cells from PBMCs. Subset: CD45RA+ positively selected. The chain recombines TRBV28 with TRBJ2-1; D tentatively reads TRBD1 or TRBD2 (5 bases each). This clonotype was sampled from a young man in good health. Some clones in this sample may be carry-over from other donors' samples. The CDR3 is CASSSGTFNEQFF. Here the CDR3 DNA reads TGTGCCAGCAGTTCCGGGACGTTCAATGAGCAGTTCTTC.